One sample yielded the 25 T cell receptor beta chains listed below, sequenced in a study of cytomegalovirus exposure and HLA in healthy donors. 60 Vbeta and 13 Jbeta primers were used in PCR. Generated by immunoSEQ multiplex PCR, the TCRdb table keeps only in-frame clones and is missing some. Of about 97,000 clones in the sample, about three quarters were seen once. The source material was PBMCs. The receptors were gathered from a middle-aged man in good health and CMV-seronegative.

The V gene is TRBV5-1, the J gene TRBJ1-2, with 10 nucleotides matching TRBD1. The germline CDR1 and CDR2 sequences are SGHRS and YFSETQ. This CDR3 contains 14 residues. With 4 bases clipped from V and 4 bases from J, the junction kept 4 bases outside the gene matches. The CDR3, as DNA: TGCGCCAGCAGCGACGGACAGGGGGGCTATGGCTACACCTTC. It yields the protein CASSDGQGGYGYTF. Based on the CDR3 plus reference TRBV5-1 and TRBJ1-2, the full variable domain is KAGVTQTPRYLIKTRGQQVTLSCSPISGHRSVSWYQQTPGQGLQFLFEYFSETQRNKGNFPGRFSGRQFSNSRSEMNVSTLELGDSALYLCASSDGQGGYGYTFGSGTRLTVV.

CDR3 in DNA: TGTGCCAGCAGCTCTTGGACAGGGGCGACAGATACGCAGTATTTT. This sequence encodes CASSSWTGATDTQYF. This chain links TRBV7-6 with TRBJ2-3; 9 nucleotides line up with TRBD1. The CDR3 is 15 amino acids. V was pared by 4 bases and J by 3 bases, with 5 bases of the junction left unmatched. Germline V gives CDR1 SGHVS, CDR2 FNYEAQ.

The V gene is TRBV27, the J gene TRBJ1-1; perhaps TRBD1 as D (6 bases). The CDR3 runs 14 residues. CDR1 is MNHEY and CDR2 is SMNVEV in the germline V gene (reference sequence). Trimming left V 6 bases short and J 1 base short, with 12 bases between. The CDR3 protein is CASRGQSWNTEAFF. The CDR3 bases are TGTGCCAGCAGAGGACAGAGCTGGAACACTGAAGCTTTCTTT.

This clone was counted only a few times. At one of its ends the junction is not consistent with the germline gene, which may arise from a read error. The chain couples TRBV7-9 to TRBJ1-2; D might be TRBD1 (6 bases). The CDR3 consists of 12 residues. Looked up from germline, CDR1 is SEHNR and CDR2 is FQNEAQ (reference sequence). Here the CDR3 DNA reads TGTGCCAGCAGCTTTGAAAATGGGGAGGGGGCCTTC. Translation: CASSFENGEGAF.

This clone has only one observation. As DNA, the CDR3 is TGTGCCAGCAGCTTAGGTCGGGACATCTCATCCTACGAGCAGTACTTC. This sequence encodes CASSLGRDISSYEQYF. V is TRBV11-1 and J is TRBJ2-7, with D possibly TRBD1 on 6 matching bases. Germline lookup yields CDR1 SGHAT and CDR2 FQDESV (reference sequence). V was trimmed by 1 base and J by 1 base, leaving 14 bases between them. This CDR3 region has 16 residues.

This clone has only a few counts. V usage is TRBV5-1 and J usage is TRBJ1-3; D is ambiguous. The V and J ends lost 0 bases and 0 bases respectively, with 16 bases between them. Germline-derived CDR1 and CDR2 are SGHRS and YFSETQ. The CDR3 is 18 amino acids. The CDR3 bases are TGCGCCAGCAGCTTGGAACCCCAGTCCCTTCGCTCTGGAAACACCATATATTTT. It is translated as CASSLEPQSLRSGNTIYF. Combining the CDR3 with reference TRBV5-1 and TRBJ1-3 gives the whole variable domain KAGVTQTPRYLIKTRGQQVTLSCSPISGHRSVSWYQQTPGQGLQFLFEYFSETQRNKGNFPGRFSGRQFSNSRSEMNVSTLELGDSALYLCASSLEPQSLRSGNTIYFGEGSWLTVV.

Details on this clone: Here the CDR3 omits its conserved ending phenylalanine or tryptophan, so a read error is the likely source. V gene TRBV6-6 combines with J gene TRBJ1-4; no reliable D call. Trimming left V 6 bases short and J 12 bases short, with 11 bases between. CDR1 is MNHNY and CDR2 is SVGAGI in the germline V gene (reference sequence). The CDR3 runs to 11 residues. The CDR3 loop reads CASRLTSQLFV. As DNA, the CDR3 is TGTGCCAGCAGACTAACTAGTCAACTGTTTGTT.

This clone has a handful of counts. V and J are TRBV6-4 and TRBJ2-1; 12 bases are shared with TRBD2. V was clipped by 0 bases and J by 9 bases; unmatched bases: 6. This CDR3 is built from 16 residues. Germline V gene data show CDR1 as MRHNA and CDR2 as SNTAGT. CDR3 coding DNA: TGTGCCAGCAGTGACTCGGCTAGCGGGGGGGCAAGTGAGCAGTTCTTC. It codes for CASSDSASGGASEQFF.

There are a few counts of this clone. This chain uses TRBV7-3 with TRBJ2-1, with D possibly matching TRBD2 (6 bases). V lost 2 bases to trimming and J lost 1 base, with 6 bases between them. CDR3 size: 14 residues. Germline V gene data show CDR1 as SGHTA and CDR2 as FQGTGA. CDR3 sequence: CASSLAGSYNEQFF. As DNA, the CDR3 is TGTGCCAGCAGCTTAGCGGGATCCTACAATGAGCAGTTCTTC.

DNA for the CDR3: TGTGCCAGCAGCATCGGGGTATACAGCCTGGTGGCCTACACCTTC. This codes for CASSIGVYSLVAYTF. This chain uses TRBV6-6 with TRBJ1-2; D not resolved. CDR1 MNHNY and CDR2 SVGAGI come from the germline V gene (reference sequence). The CDR3 loop spans 15 amino acids. Trimming cost V 6 bases and J 10 bases, with 24 bases left between them.

The rearrangement uses TRBV6-5 and TRBJ2-1, with 11 bases fitting TRBD1. The CDR3 loop spans 14 amino acids. The J segment lost 8 bases and the V segment lost 7 bases, leaving 7 bases of the junction unmatched. From germline, CDR1 is MNHEY and CDR2 SVGAGI. CDR3 coding DNA: TGTGCCAGCATCCTTAGGACAGGGGGCGATGAGCAGTTCTTC. Protein sequence: CASILRTGGDEQFF.

The CDR3 loop is CASSFFPSGGASKDDADTQYF. The DNA of the CDR3 is TGTGCCAGCAGCTTCTTTCCTAGCGGGGGGGCCTCTAAGGATGATGCAGATACGCAGTATTTT. This chain uses TRBV7-8 with TRBJ2-3, with 12 bases that match TRBD2. Germline V gene lookup returns CDR1 SGHVS and CDR2 FQNEAQ. J was trimmed by 4 bases and V by 3 bases; bases with no gene match: 20. There are 21 residues in the CDR3.

The chain has TRBV2 and TRBJ1-2; 10 bases are a match to TRBD1. The J segment lost 2 bases and the V segment lost 9 bases, leaving 6 bases of the junction unmatched. The CDR3 is made up of 14 amino acids. Germline V gene lookup returns CDR1 SNHLY and CDR2 FYNNEI. The chain's CDR3 is CARAPGQGNYGYTF. CDR3 in DNA: TGTGCCAGAGCCCCGGGACAGGGGAACTATGGCTACACCTTC.

This chain uses TRBV21-1 with TRBJ1-1. TRBV21-1 is noted as a pseudogene. This CDR3 region has 13 residues. The CDR3 DNA sequence: TGTGCCGTAAAAGCAGTTGGGAGGACTGAAGCTTTCTTT. It translates to CAVKAVGRTEAFF.

This chain connects TRBV30 to TRBJ1-2, with 8 positions matching TRBD1. The CDR3 is 17 residues long. V shed 1 base and J 3 bases; nucleotides not matched to a gene: 13. Germline-derived CDR1 and CDR2 are GTSNPN and SVGIG (reference sequence). Here the CDR3 reads CAWSGGQGAVGYYGYTF. CDR3 nucleotides: TGTGCCTGGAGTGGGGGCCAGGGGGCGGTGGGATACTATGGCTACACCTTC.

The chain uses TRBV7-8 and TRBJ1-2; D might be TRBD1 (6 bases). The CDR3 spans 14 residues. Germline V CDR1 and CDR2: SGHVS, FQNEAQ. Trimming pared 5 bases from V and 4 bases from J, leaving 14 bases between. CDR3 region: CASSARDMSYGYTF. The CDR3 DNA reads TGTGCCAGCAGCGCAAGGGACATGAGCTATGGCTACACCTTC.

The genes are TRBV19 and TRBJ1-1; D might be TRBD1 (5 bases). This CDR3 spans 16 amino acids. Germline V gene lookup returns CDR1 LNHDA and CDR2 SQIVND (reference sequence). V dropped 9 bases and J dropped 1 base, with 21 bases sitting between them. The CDR3 sequence: CASCGTQASRNTEAFF. As DNA, the CDR3 is TGTGCCAGCTGCGGGACGCAGGCTTCGAGGAACACTGAAGCTTTCTTT.

This sequence joins TRBV7-8 and TRBJ2-7; 9 bases map to TRBD1. The CDR3 is 14 amino acids. Germline CDR1 SGHVS, CDR2 FQNEAQ. Germline trimming cut 5 bases from V and 6 bases from J; bases unmatched to any gene: 8. CDR3 protein: CASSKRTGVSEQYF. Here the CDR3 DNA reads TGTGCCAGCAGCAAACGGACAGGGGTAAGCGAGCAGTACTTC.

This clone was seen a few times. The chain recombines TRBV2 with TRBJ2-2; no definite D call. Deletions cut 7 bases from V and 1 base from J, with 7 bases between. Germline loops: CDR1 SNHLY, CDR2 FYNNEI. CDR3 length: 13 residues. Here the CDR3 reads CASTQKNTGELFF. CDR3 bases: TGTGCCAGCACCCAGAAGAACACCGGGGAGCTGTTTTTT.

The gene calls are TRBV10-3 and TRBJ1-4; 8 nucleotides line up with TRBD1. Per the germline V gene, CDR1 is ENHRY and CDR2 is SYGVKD. This CDR3 has 14 residues. V was pared by 8 bases and J by 6 bases, with 8 bases of the junction left unmatched. The DNA of the CDR3 is TGTGCCATCGGGCGGACAGGGACTCATGAAAAACTGTTTTTT. It yields the protein CAIGRTGTHEKLFF.

V usage is TRBV13 and J usage is TRBJ2-7; 8 nucleotides match TRBD1. V dropped 3 bases and J dropped 2; count of bases not matched to a gene: 3. Germline V lookup: CDR1 PRHDT, CDR2 FYEKMQ (reference sequence). CDR3 size: 14 residues. CDR3 in DNA: TGTGCCAGCAGCTTTGGACAGGGAACCTACGAGCAGTACTTC. Protein product: CASSFGQGTYEQYF.

This clone showed up just once. The chain joins TRBV4-3 to TRBJ2-5, with 7 bases aligning to TRBD2. Germline values: CDR1 LGHNA, CDR2 YSLEER. The CDR3 has 15 residues. Losses at the gene ends were 1 base for V and 2 bases for J; bases not matched to a gene: 4. The CDR3 loop reads CASSQGTSGQETQYF. The CDR3 nucleotides are TGCGCCAGCAGCCAAGGGACTAGTGGGCAAGAGACCCAGTACTTC.

This clone was seen a handful of times. The chain couples TRBV6-5 to TRBJ2-5; tentative D call: TRBD1 (5 bases). Germline V gene data show CDR1 as MNHEY and CDR2 as SVGAGI. The CDR3 spans 12 residues. Trimming cost V 7 bases and J 5 bases, with 11 bases left between them. The CDR3 DNA is TGTGCCAGCACAGGGTTGGGGGAGACCCAGTACTTC. This codes for CASTGLGETQYF.

This CDR3 reads CASSRSGQGANEQFF. The CDR3, as DNA: TGTGCCAGCAGTAGGTCCGGACAGGGGGCAAATGAGCAGTTCTTC. The chain couples TRBV6-5 to TRBJ2-1; 11 bases are shared with TRBD1. The CDR3 is made up of 15 amino acids. CDR1 and CDR2 (germline): MNHEY, SVGAGI. Unmatched junction bases numbered 7, after V lost 5 bases and J lost 7 bases.

The chain joins TRBV7-9 to TRBJ1-2; TRBD1 might be the D (6 bases). Trimming removed 5 bases at V and 5 bases at J, with 15 bases between. The CDR3 is made up of 14 amino acids. Germline CDR1 reads SEHNR; CDR2 reads FQNEAQ (reference sequence). The CDR3 is CASSAPGQRYGYTF. CDR3 nucleotides: TGTGCCAGCAGCGCACCCGGACAGCGATATGGCTACACCTTC.